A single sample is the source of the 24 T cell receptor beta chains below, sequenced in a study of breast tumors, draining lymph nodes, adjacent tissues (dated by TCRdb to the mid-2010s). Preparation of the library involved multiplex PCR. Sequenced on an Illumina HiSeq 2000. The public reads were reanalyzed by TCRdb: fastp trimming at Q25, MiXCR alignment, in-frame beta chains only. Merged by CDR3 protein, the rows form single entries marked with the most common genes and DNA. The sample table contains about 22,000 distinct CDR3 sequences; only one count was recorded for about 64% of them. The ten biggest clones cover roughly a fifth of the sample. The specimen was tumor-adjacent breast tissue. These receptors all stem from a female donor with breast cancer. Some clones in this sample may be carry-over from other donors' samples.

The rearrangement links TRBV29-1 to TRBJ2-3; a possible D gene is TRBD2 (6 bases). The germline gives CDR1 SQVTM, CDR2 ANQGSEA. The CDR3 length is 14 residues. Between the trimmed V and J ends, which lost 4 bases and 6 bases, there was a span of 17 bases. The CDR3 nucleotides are TGCAGCGTTGCCTTCGGGCGGGGCGGTGATACGCAGTATTTT. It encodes CSVAFGRGGDTQYF.

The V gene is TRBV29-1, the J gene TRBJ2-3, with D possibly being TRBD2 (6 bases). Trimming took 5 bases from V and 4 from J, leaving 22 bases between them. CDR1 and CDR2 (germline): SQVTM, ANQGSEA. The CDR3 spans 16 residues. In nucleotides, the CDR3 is TGCAGCGTTACGCTCGGAGGAGGGGTCGGGGCAGATACGCAGTATTTT. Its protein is CSVTLGGGVGADTQYF.

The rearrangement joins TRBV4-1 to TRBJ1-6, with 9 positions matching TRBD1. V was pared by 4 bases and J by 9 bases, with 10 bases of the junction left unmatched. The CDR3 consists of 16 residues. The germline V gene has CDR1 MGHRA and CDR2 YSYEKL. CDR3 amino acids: CASSPGTGPLGSPLHF. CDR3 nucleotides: TGCGCCAGCAGCCCCGGGACAGGGCCCCTAGGTTCACCCCTCCACTTT.

CDR3 region: CASSLSPSGYYEQYF. The CDR3 DNA is TGTGCCAGCAGCTTAAGTCCTAGCGGCTACTACGAGCAGTACTTC. The V gene is TRBV7-2, the J gene TRBJ2-7, with 7 nucleotides matching TRBD2. J gave up 3 bases and V 2 bases, and 7 bases lay outside the gene matches. This CDR3 comprises 15 residues. Germline CDR1 is SGHTA and CDR2 is FQGNSA.

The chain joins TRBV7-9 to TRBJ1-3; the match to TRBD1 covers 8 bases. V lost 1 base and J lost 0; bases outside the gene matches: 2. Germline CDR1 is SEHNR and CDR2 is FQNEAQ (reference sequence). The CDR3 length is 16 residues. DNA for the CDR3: TGTGCCAGCAGCTTAGGGGACAGGAGCTCTGGAAACACCATATATTTT. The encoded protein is CASSLGDRSSGNTIYF.

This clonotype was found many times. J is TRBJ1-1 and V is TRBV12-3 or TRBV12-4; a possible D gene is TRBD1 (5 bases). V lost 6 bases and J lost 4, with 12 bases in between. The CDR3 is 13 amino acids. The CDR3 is CASRGMGGTEAFF. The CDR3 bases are TGTGCCAGCAGAGGGATGGGGGGCACTGAAGCTTTCTTT.

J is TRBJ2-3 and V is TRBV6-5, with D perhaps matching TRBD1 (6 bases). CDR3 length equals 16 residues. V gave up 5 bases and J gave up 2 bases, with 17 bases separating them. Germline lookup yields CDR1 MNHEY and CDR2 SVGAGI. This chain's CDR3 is CASSPGTNVYTDTQYF. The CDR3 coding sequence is TGTGCCAGCAGTCCCGGGACAAACGTTTACACAGATACGCAGTATTTT.

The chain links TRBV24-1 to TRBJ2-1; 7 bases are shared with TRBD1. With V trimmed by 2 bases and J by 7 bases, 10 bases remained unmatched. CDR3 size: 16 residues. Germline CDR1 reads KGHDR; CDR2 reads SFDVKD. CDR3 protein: CATSDSDRNGPNEQFF. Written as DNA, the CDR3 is TGTGCCACCAGTGATTCGGACAGGAATGGTCCTAATGAGCAGTTCTTC.

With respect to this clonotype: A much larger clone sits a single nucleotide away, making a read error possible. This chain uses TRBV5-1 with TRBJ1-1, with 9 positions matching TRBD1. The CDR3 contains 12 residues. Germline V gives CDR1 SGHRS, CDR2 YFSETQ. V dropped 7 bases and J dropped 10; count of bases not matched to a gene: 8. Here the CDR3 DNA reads TGCGCCAGCGGTCCCGGACAGGGGCTAGCTTTCTTT. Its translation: CASGPGQGLAFF.

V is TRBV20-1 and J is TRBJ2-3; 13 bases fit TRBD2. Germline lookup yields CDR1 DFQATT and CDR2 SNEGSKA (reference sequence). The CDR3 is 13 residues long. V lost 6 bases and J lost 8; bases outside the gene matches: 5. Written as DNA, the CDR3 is TGCAGTGCCTCCTGGACTAGCGGGAGTACGCAGTATTTT. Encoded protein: CSASWTSGSTQYF.

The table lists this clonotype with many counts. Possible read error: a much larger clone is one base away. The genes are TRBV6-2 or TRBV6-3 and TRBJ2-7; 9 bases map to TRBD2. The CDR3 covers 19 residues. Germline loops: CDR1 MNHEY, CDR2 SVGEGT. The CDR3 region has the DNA TGTGCCAGCAGTCACTCATTGGTAGCGGGAGACGTAAGTTACTACGAGCAGTACTTC. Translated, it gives CASSHSLVAGDVSYYEQYF.

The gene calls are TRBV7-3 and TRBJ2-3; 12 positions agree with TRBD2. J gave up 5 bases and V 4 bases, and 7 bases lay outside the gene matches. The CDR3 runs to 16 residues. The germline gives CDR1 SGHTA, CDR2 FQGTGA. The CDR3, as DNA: TGTGCCAGCAGCTCCGGACTAGCGGGATCAAAAGATACGCAGTATTTT. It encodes CASSSGLAGSKDTQYF.

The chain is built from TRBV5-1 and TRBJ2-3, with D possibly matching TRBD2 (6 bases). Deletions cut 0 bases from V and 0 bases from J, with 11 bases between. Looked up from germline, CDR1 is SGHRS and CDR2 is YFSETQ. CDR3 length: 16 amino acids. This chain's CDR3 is CASSLGLARSTDTQYF. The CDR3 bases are TGCGCCAGCAGCTTGGGCCTAGCGAGAAGCACAGATACGCAGTATTTT.

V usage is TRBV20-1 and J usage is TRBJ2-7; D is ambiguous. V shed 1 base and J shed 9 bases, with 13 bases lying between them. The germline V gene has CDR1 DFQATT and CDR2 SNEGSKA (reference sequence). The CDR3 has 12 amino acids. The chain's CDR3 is CSARVTANRQYF. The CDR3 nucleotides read TGCAGTGCTAGAGTTACAGCCAACCGGCAGTACTTC.

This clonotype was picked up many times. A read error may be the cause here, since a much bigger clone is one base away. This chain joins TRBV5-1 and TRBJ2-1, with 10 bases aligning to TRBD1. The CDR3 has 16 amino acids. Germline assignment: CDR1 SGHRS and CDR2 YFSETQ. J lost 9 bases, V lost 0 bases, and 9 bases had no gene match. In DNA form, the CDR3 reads TGCGCCAGCAGCTTGGTAGGACAGGGGGACTGGGTTGAGCAGTTCTTC. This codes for CASSLVGQGDWVEQFF.

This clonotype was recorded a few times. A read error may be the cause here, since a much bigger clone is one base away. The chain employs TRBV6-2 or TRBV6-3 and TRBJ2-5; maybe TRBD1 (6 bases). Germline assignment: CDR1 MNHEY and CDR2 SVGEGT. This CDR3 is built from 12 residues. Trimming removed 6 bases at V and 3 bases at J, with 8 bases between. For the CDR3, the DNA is TGTGCCAGCAGCCGGACAGAAGAGACCCAGTACTTC. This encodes CASSRTEETQYF.

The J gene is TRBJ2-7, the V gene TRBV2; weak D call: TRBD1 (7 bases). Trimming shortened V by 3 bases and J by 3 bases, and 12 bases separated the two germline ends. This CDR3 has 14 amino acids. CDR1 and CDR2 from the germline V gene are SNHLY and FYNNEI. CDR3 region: CASSERDRRYEQYF. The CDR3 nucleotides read TGTGCCAGCAGTGAGCGGGACAGACGCTACGAGCAGTACTTC.

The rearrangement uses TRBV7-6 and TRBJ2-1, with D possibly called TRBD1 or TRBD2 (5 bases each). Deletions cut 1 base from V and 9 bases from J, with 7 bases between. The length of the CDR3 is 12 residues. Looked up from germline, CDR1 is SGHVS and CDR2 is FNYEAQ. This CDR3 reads CASSLEGSEQFF. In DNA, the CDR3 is TGTGCCAGCAGCTTAGAGGGGAGTGAGCAGTTCTTC.

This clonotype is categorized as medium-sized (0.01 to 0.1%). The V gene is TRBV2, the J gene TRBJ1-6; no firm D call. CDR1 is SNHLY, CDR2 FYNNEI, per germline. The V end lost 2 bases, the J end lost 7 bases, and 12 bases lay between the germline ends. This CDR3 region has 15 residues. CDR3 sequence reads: CASSERHSSNSPLHF. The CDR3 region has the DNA TGTGCCAGCAGTGAAAGGCACAGTTCAAATTCACCCCTCCACTTT.

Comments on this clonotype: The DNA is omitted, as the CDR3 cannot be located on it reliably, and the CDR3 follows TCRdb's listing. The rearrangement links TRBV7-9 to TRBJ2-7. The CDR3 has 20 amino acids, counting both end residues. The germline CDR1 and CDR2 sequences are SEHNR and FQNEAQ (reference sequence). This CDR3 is CASSFYICSAVAISSYEQYF.

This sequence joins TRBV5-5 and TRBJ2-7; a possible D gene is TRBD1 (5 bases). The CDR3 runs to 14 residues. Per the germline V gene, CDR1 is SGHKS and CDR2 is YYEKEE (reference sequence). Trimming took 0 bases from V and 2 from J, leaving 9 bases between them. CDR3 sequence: CASSLAQGAYEQYF. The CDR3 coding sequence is TGTGCCAGCAGCTTGGCCCAGGGCGCCTACGAGCAGTACTTC.

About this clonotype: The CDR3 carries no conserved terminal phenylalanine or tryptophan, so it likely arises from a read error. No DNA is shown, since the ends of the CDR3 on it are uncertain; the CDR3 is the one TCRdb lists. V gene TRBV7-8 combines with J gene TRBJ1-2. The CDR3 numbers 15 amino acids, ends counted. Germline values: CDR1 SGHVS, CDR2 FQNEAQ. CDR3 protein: CASSLVVSAGYGYPS.

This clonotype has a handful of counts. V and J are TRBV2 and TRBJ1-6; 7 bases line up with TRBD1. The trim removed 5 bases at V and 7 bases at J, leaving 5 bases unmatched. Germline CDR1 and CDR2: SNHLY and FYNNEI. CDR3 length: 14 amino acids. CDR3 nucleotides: TGTGCCAGCAGTCTGACAGGGAGCAATTCACCCCTCCACTTT. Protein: CASSLTGSNSPLHF.

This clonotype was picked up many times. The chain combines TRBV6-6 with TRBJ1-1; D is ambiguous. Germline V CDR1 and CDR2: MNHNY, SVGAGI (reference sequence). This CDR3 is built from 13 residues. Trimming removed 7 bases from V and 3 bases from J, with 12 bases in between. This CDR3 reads CASIIGGYTEAFF. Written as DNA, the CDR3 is TGTGCCAGCATAATCGGAGGGTACACTGAAGCTTTCTTT.